These 13 T cell receptor beta chains were all obtained from the same sample, sequenced in a study of shared clonotypes between healthy human individuals. Sequencing was performed with immunoSEQ multiplex PCR; in TCRdb, only in-frame clones are kept and a portion is missing. The sample has roughly 2,000,000 clones; over 85% are singletons. Terminally differentiated effector memory CD45RA+ cells were excluded by CCR7 positive selection of CD45RO-negative cells. The sequencing sample was made of naive CD8+ T cells from PBMCs. The origin of the receptors is a man younger than 35 in good health. Some clones in this sample may be carry-over from other donors' samples.

This clone was seen just once. The rearrangement joins TRBV6-1 to TRBJ2-7; tentative D call: TRBD1 (5 bases). V was cut by 3 bases and J by 2 bases, with 14 bases left in between. Germline CDR1 reads MNHNS; CDR2 reads SASEGT. The CDR3 runs 15 residues. The CDR3 loop reads CASSDRGPGPYEQYF. Here the CDR3 DNA reads TGTGCCAGCAGTGATCGTGGGCCAGGGCCCTACGAGCAGTACTTC.

V and J are TRBV7-9 and TRBJ1-3, with a possible D match to TRBD1 (5 bases). CDR3 length equals 16 residues. Germline loops: CDR1 SEHNR, CDR2 FQNEAQ (reference sequence). V was clipped by 4 bases and J by 8 bases, with 21 bases between them. In DNA form, the CDR3 reads TGTGCCAGCAGCTCCACAGCCGGGGGGTCCGTGGACACCATATATTTT. Its translation is CASSSTAGGSVDTIYF. The complete variable domain, with remaining parts taken from reference TRBV7-9 and TRBJ1-3, reads DTGVSQNPRHKITKRGQNVTFRCDPISEHNRLYWYRQTLGQGPEFLTYFQNEAQLEKSRLLSDRFSAERPKGSFSTLEIQRTEQGDSAMYLCASSSTAGGSVDTIYFGEGSWLTVV.

A few counts support this clone. The same CDR3 also results from other DNA sequences found in this sample. The rearrangement joins TRBV5-4 to TRBJ2-1; D is unclear. Germline lookup yields CDR1 SGHNT and CDR2 YYREEE (reference sequence). The germline V and J ends were trimmed by 3 bases and 2 bases, with 0 bases remaining between them. The CDR3 has 11 amino acids. The CDR3 coding sequence is TGTGCCAGCAGCTCCTACAATGAGCAGTTCTTC. This codes for CASSSYNEQFF. The variable domain in full, completed from reference TRBV5-4 and TRBJ2-1, reads ETGVTQSPTHLIKTRGQQVTLRCSSQSGHNTVSWYQQALGQGPQFIFQYYREEENGRGNFPPRFSGLQFPNYSSELNVNALELDDSALYLCASSSYNEQFFGPGTRLTVL.

The rearrangement uses TRBV18 and TRBJ2-7, with 13 bases that match TRBD2. Looked up from germline, CDR1 is KGHSH and CDR2 is LQKENI. V shed 0 bases, J shed 7 bases, and the junction held 3 bases outside the gene matches. The CDR3 is 15 residues long. The CDR3 region is CASSPPLAGGREQYF. DNA for the CDR3: TGTGCCAGCTCACCACCACTAGCGGGAGGGAGAGAGCAGTACTTC.

The chain uses TRBV7-9 and TRBJ1-3; D gene uncertain. V lost 3 bases to trimming and J lost 0 bases, with 9 bases between them. The germline V gene encodes CDR1 SEHNR and CDR2 FQNEAQ (reference sequence). The CDR3 has 15 residues. In nucleotides, the CDR3 is TGTGCCAGCAGCTTTGTACAAACCTCTGGAAACACCATATATTTT. It translates to CASSFVQTSGNTIYF. Full variable domain (remainder filled in from reference TRBV7-9 and TRBJ1-3): DTGVSQNPRHKITKRGQNVTFRCDPISEHNRLYWYRQTLGQGPEFLTYFQNEAQLEKSRLLSDRFSAERPKGSFSTLEIQRTEQGDSAMYLCASSFVQTSGNTIYFGEGSWLTVV.

This sequence joins TRBV19 and TRBJ1-2; 8 bases align to TRBD1. V lost 9 bases, J lost 7 bases, and 7 bases stayed unmatched. This CDR3 region has 12 residues. Germline CDR1 and CDR2: LNHDA and SQIVND (reference sequence). The CDR3 sequence: CASRTGGVGYTF. CDR3 nucleotides: TGTGCCAGCCGAACAGGGGGTGTTGGCTACACCTTC.

The chain employs TRBV4-1 and TRBJ1-1; perhaps TRBD1 as D (5 bases). The CDR3 runs 14 residues. V was shortened by 4 bases and J by 3 bases, with 12 bases between the two germline ends. Germline V gene lookup returns CDR1 MGHRA and CDR2 YSYEKL. CDR3 nucleotide sequence: TGCGCCAGCAGCCCGCGAGAGGGGTACACTGAAGCTTTCTTT. Translating gives CASSPREGYTEAFF.

The rearrangement links TRBV5-5 to TRBJ2-7; no clear D gene. Trimming cost V 0 bases and J 2 bases, with 15 bases left between them. The germline V gene has CDR1 SGHKS and CDR2 YYEKEE (reference sequence). The CDR3 has 16 residues. The CDR3 sequence is CASSLEGVAETYEQYF. CDR3 in DNA: TGTGCCAGCAGCTTGGAAGGAGTAGCAGAGACCTACGAGCAGTACTTC. Full variable domain (remainder filled in from reference TRBV5-5 and TRBJ2-7): DAGVTQSPTHLIKTRGQQVTLRCSPISGHKSVSWYQQVLGQGPQFIFQYYEKEERGRGNFPDRFSARQFPNYSSELNVNALLLGDSALYLCASSLEGVAETYEQYFGPGTRLTVT.

The V gene is TRBV11-2, the J gene TRBJ2-1; D not resolved. Per the germline V gene, CDR1 is SGHAT and CDR2 is FQNNGV. This CDR3 is 13 amino acids long. Between the trimmed V and J ends, which lost 2 bases and 6 bases, there was a span of 8 bases. The CDR3 reads CASSLRPSNEQFF. Here the CDR3 DNA reads TGTGCCAGCAGCTTACGTCCGTCCAATGAGCAGTTCTTC.

Only one count was recorded for this clone. The rearrangement joins TRBV2 to TRBJ2-5; D call uncertain. CDR1 is SNHLY and CDR2 is FYNNEI in the germline V gene. The CDR3 contains 16 residues. Trimming left V 2 bases short and J 0 bases short, with 13 bases between. Here the CDR3 reads CASSEKILSYQETQYF. The CDR3 DNA reads as TGTGCCAGCAGTGAAAAGATTCTTTCGTACCAAGAGACCCAGTACTTC.

The genes are TRBV6-5 and TRBJ2-1, with 8 bases that match TRBD2. CDR1 is MNHEY, CDR2 SVGAGI, per germline. Trimming removed 0 bases from V and 4 bases from J; junction bases left unmatched: 2. This CDR3 spans 15 amino acids. The chain's CDR3 is CASSYSERGYNEQFF. The CDR3 nucleotides read TGTGCCAGCAGTTACTCGGAGCGGGGGTACAATGAGCAGTTCTTC.

The CDR3 DNA follows: TGTGCCAGCAGTGAATTAGCGGGAGGGGTTTTGGCCTACAATGAGCAGTTCTTC. The encoded protein is CASSELAGGVLAYNEQFF. This chain uses TRBV6-1 with TRBJ2-1; 11 bases align to TRBD2. CDR1 is MNHNS, CDR2 SASEGT, per germline. The V segment lost 2 bases and the J segment 2 bases; nucleotides outside the gene matches: 8. The CDR3 runs 18 residues.

This chain connects TRBV27 to TRBJ1-2; D call uncertain. Trimming stripped 2 bases from V and 5 bases from J, with 12 bases between. This CDR3 comprises 14 residues. CDR1 and CDR2 from the germline V gene are MNHEY and SMNVEV (reference sequence). CDR3 bases: TGTGCCAGCAGTTTAATTGGTTCCCTGTATGGCTACACCTTC. Protein sequence: CASSLIGSLYGYTF.